One and the same sample provided the 32 T cell receptor beta chains below, sequenced in a study of shared clonotypes between healthy human individuals. The table came from immunoSEQ multiplex PCR; TCRdb's copy has only in-frame clones and leaves some out. This table has 2.3 million or so clones, more than 80% appearing once. Sequencing was performed on naive CD4+ T cells from PBMCs. Subset in this sample: CD45RA+ positively selected. Every receptor here comes from a man aged 18 to 29 in good health. Some clones in this sample may be carry-over from other donors' samples.

DNA for the CDR3: TGTGCCAGCAGCTTAACAGGGATCCGCTCTGGAAACACCATATATTTT. Translated: CASSLTGIRSGNTIYF. The genes are TRBV7-8 and TRBJ1-3; TRBD1 is a possible D gene (6 bases). From germline, CDR1 is SGHVS and CDR2 FQNEAQ. CDR3 length: 16 residues. V lost 2 bases to trimming and J lost 0 bases, with 11 bases between them.

The chain is built from TRBV18 and TRBJ2-1; TRBD1 agrees at 12 bases. Germline V gives CDR1 KGHSH, CDR2 LQKENI. This CDR3 is 15 amino acids long. V dropped 1 base and J dropped 9; count of bases not matched to a gene: 4. As DNA, the CDR3 is TGTGCCAGCTCACCACAGGGACAGGGGGCAAGTGAGCAGTTCTTC. Its protein is CASSPQGQGASEQFF.

V is TRBV18 and J is TRBJ1-1; D is possibly TRBD1 (6 bases). Germline values: CDR1 KGHSH, CDR2 LQKENI. V was shortened by 2 bases and J by 4 bases, with 14 bases between the two germline ends. The CDR3 runs 15 residues. CDR3 sequence: CASSPVQGRITEAFF. The CDR3 DNA sequence: TGTGCCAGCTCACCAGTTCAGGGGAGGATCACTGAAGCTTTCTTT.

V and J are TRBV4-2 and TRBJ1-2; TRBD1 aligns across 7 bases. The CDR3 runs to 17 residues. After removal of 1 base from V and 4 bases from J, the junction contained 12 bases not matched to a gene. Germline values: CDR1 LGHNA, CDR2 YNFKEQ. The CDR3 spells CASSQVGTGTDPYGYTF. The CDR3 DNA reads TGTGCCAGCAGCCAAGTTGGTACCGGGACAGATCCCTATGGCTACACCTTC.

J is TRBJ2-7 and V is TRBV19; 7 nucleotides line up with TRBD1. The CDR3 is 15 residues long. With 3 bases clipped from V and 4 bases from J, the junction kept 9 bases outside the gene matches. Germline-derived CDR1 and CDR2 are LNHDA and SQIVND (reference sequence). The CDR3 DNA reads as TGTGCCAGTAGTATCCTTCCGGGACAGATGTACGAGCAGTACTTC. This sequence encodes CASSILPGQMYEQYF.

This chain links TRBV4-2 with TRBJ2-4; 11 nucleotides line up with TRBD1. Germline lookup yields CDR1 LGHNA and CDR2 YNFKEQ. CDR3 size: 14 residues. The V gene end was trimmed by 5 bases and the J gene end by 8 bases; junction bases not matched to a gene: 5. In DNA form, the CDR3 reads TGTGCCAGCAGCAGCCGGGACAGGGGGGACATTCAGTACTTC. This encodes CASSSRDRGDIQYF.

The genes are TRBV4-3 and TRBJ1-1; D unresolved. V lost 0 bases, J lost 1 base, and 6 bases lay in between. The CDR3 length is 14 residues. Germline V gene data show CDR1 as LGHNA and CDR2 as YSLEER. CDR3 coding DNA: TGCGCCAGCAGCCAAGACCCCCGGAACACTGAAGCTTTCTTT. Its protein is CASSQDPRNTEAFF.

In its sample, this clone was seen a few times. This CDR3 is also generated by other DNA sequences in the sample. The V gene is TRBV11-3, the J gene TRBJ1-1; D is unresolved. CDR1 and CDR2 from the germline V gene are SGHNT and YENEEA. The V end lost 3 bases, the J end lost 2 bases, and 7 bases lay between the germline ends. This CDR3 has 13 amino acids. The CDR3 loop is CASSLSGNTEAFF. The CDR3 DNA reads as TGTGCCAGCAGCTTGTCGGGAAACACTGAAGCTTTCTTT.

The chain links TRBV10-1 to TRBJ2-7; D is uncertain. Trimming took 3 bases from V and 6 from J, leaving 9 bases between them. The CDR3 is made up of 12 amino acids. Germline V gene data show CDR1 as WNHNN and CDR2 as SYGVQD (reference sequence). CDR3 sequence reads: CASSDRPSEQYF. The CDR3 coding sequence is TGCGCCAGCAGTGACAGGCCCAGCGAGCAGTACTTC.

V usage is TRBV5-1 and J usage is TRBJ2-7; 10 bases map to TRBD2. CDR3 length: 16 amino acids. Germline V lookup: CDR1 SGHRS, CDR2 YFSETQ. V lost 1 base, J lost 4 bases, and 8 bases stayed unmatched. The CDR3, as DNA: TGCGCCAGCAGCTTGAGGGCTAGCGGGAGTTGGTACGAGCAGTACTTC. Its translation is CASSLRASGSWYEQYF.

The rearrangement uses TRBV28 and TRBJ2-3, with TRBD2 as a possible D gene (6 bases). Trimming left V 7 bases short and J 2 bases short, with 10 bases between. Germline-derived CDR1 and CDR2 are MDHEN and SYDVKM. CDR3 length: 13 residues. The CDR3 region has the DNA TGTGCCAGCATTGGGACTTCCACAGATACGCAGTATTTT. This encodes CASIGTSTDTQYF.

The chain links TRBV27 to TRBJ2-1; TRBD2 agrees at 10 bases. Looked up from germline, CDR1 is MNHEY and CDR2 is SMNVEV (reference sequence). V shed 6 bases, J shed 2 bases, and the junction held 4 bases outside the gene matches. This CDR3 region has 15 residues. The CDR3 sequence: CASSPGLATYNEQFF. DNA of the CDR3: TGTGCCAGCAGCCCGGGACTAGCGACCTACAATGAGCAGTTCTTC.

The chain links TRBV27 to TRBJ1-1; D is perhaps TRBD1 (6 bases). Trimming took off 5 bases at V and 4 bases at J, with 20 bases between the two ends. CDR1 MNHEY and CDR2 SMNVEV come from the germline V gene (reference sequence). The CDR3 is made up of 16 amino acids. The CDR3 protein is CASSPLRGAVGTEAFF. The CDR3 nucleotides read TGTGCCAGCAGTCCCTTAAGGGGGGCTGTTGGCACTGAAGCTTTCTTT.

The chain combines TRBV11-3 with TRBJ2-1; 8 positions agree with TRBD2. The V segment lost 3 bases and the J segment 2 bases; nucleotides outside the gene matches: 3. This CDR3 has 15 residues. Germline loops: CDR1 SGHNT, CDR2 YENEEA. The CDR3 spells CASSFGLAAYNEQFF. The CDR3 bases are TGTGCCAGCAGCTTCGGACTAGCAGCCTACAATGAGCAGTTCTTC.

The chain carries TRBV19 and TRBJ1-2; D gene ambiguous. Germline V gene sequence: CDR1 LNHDA, CDR2 SQIVND (reference sequence). There are 15 residues in the CDR3. The germline V and J ends were trimmed by 5 bases and 5 bases, with 18 bases remaining between them. The CDR3 DNA reads as TGTGCCAGTAGTCCGCAGGACTTGATCTGGTATGGCTACACCTTC. It codes for CASSPQDLIWYGYTF.

The chain employs TRBV28 and TRBJ1-5; D not resolved. CDR3 length: 14 amino acids. Trimming cost V 6 bases and J 7 bases, with 16 bases left between them. In germline, CDR1 is MDHEN, CDR2 SYDVKM. The CDR3 nucleotides read TGTGCCAGCAGCCCTGGCGCGGGAAACCAGCCCCAGCATTTT. Translated: CASSPGAGNQPQHF.

The rearrangement uses TRBV2 and TRBJ2-7; the match to TRBD2 covers 7 bases. The CDR3 runs to 15 residues. The junction had 7 bases not matched to a gene; V was cut back by 5 bases and J by 0 bases. The V gene's germline CDR1 is SNHLY and CDR2 FYNNEI. The CDR3 loop reads CASSPGGSVSYEQYF. The CDR3 DNA reads as TGTGCCAGCAGTCCCGGGGGGTCCGTCTCCTACGAGCAGTACTTC. The full variable domain, its missing parts supplied by reference TRBV2 and TRBJ2-7, is EPEVTQTPSHQVTQMGQEVILRCVPISNHLYFYWYRQILGQKVEFLVSFYNNEISEKSEIFDDQFSVERPDGSNFTLKIRSTKLEDSAMYFCASSPGGSVSYEQYFGPGTRLTVT.

The chain recombines TRBV20-1 with TRBJ1-1; no firm D call. V lost 5 bases and J 1 base, leaving 5 bases between the germline ends. Germline V gene data show CDR1 as DFQATT and CDR2 as SNEGSKA (reference sequence). The CDR3 loop spans 11 amino acids. The CDR3 DNA sequence: TGCAGTGCTCACAGGAACACTGAAGCTTTCTTT. Protein: CSAHRNTEAFF.

This clone has just one count. Within the sample, other DNA sequences also encode this same CDR3. This rearrangement joins TRBV9 to TRBJ2-1; D may be TRBD2 (7 bases). Germline V CDR1 and CDR2: SGDLS, YYNGEE. Trimming shortened V by 0 bases and J by 1 base, and 11 bases separated the two germline ends. The CDR3 covers 16 residues. Here the CDR3 reads CASSVGGGVSYNEQFF. The CDR3 bases are TGTGCCAGCAGCGTAGGAGGGGGGGTATCCTACAATGAGCAGTTCTTC.

CDR3 region: CASSQDAAGAGGISGANVLTF. Here the CDR3 DNA reads TGTGCCAGCAGCCAAGATGCAGCTGGTGCGGGAGGGATTTCTGGGGCCAACGTCCTGACTTTC. The V gene is TRBV4-2, the J gene TRBJ2-6; 9 positions match TRBD2. The V gene's germline CDR1 is LGHNA and CDR2 YNFKEQ. V shed 0 bases, J shed 1 base, and the junction held 13 bases outside the gene matches. This CDR3 comprises 21 residues.

This chain uses TRBV2 with TRBJ2-2, with D possibly TRBD1 on 6 matching bases. The germline V gene encodes CDR1 SNHLY and CDR2 FYNNEI. V dropped 10 bases and J dropped 6 bases, with 9 bases sitting between them. The CDR3 is made up of 11 amino acids. The CDR3 reads CATRGAGELFF. The CDR3 DNA reads TGTGCCACCAGGGGTGCCGGGGAGCTGTTTTTT.

J is TRBJ1-1 and V is TRBV6-6; 10 bases are shared with TRBD1. This CDR3 contains 16 residues. V shed 7 bases, J shed 5 bases, and the junction held 13 bases outside the gene matches. Per germline, CDR1 MNHNY and CDR2 SVGAGI (reference sequence). The CDR3 loop is CASIDRDRGLYTEAFF. The DNA of the CDR3 is TGTGCCAGCATCGACCGGGACAGGGGATTGTATACTGAAGCTTTCTTT.

The CDR3 loop reads CASSFRDSTDTQYF. In DNA, the CDR3 is TGCGCCAGCAGCTTTAGAGACAGCACAGATACGCAGTATTTT. The chain combines TRBV5-1 with TRBJ2-3; D call uncertain. Trimming stripped 2 bases from V and 0 bases from J, with 7 bases between. From germline, CDR1 is SGHRS and CDR2 YFSETQ. The CDR3 is 14 amino acids.

V and J are TRBV6-5 and TRBJ2-1; D is perhaps TRBD2 (6 bases). This CDR3 region has 15 residues. Between the trimmed V and J ends, which lost 0 bases and 2 bases, there was a span of 8 bases. Germline CDR1 and CDR2: MNHEY and SVGAGI. In nucleotides, the CDR3 is TGTGCCAGCAGTTACTCTAGCGGACCCTACAATGAGCAGTTCTTC. Amino acids: CASSYSSGPYNEQFF.

The rearrangement links TRBV25-1 to TRBJ1-2, with 7 bases identical to TRBD1. The CDR3 contains 15 residues. The germline V gene encodes CDR1 MGHDK and CDR2 SYGVNS. Unmatched junction bases numbered 11, after V lost 6 bases and J lost 4 bases. The CDR3: CASRVSGGRGYGYTF. The CDR3 coding sequence is TGTGCCAGCAGGGTTTCAGGGGGTCGCGGCTATGGCTACACCTTC.

The chain uses TRBV30 and TRBJ1-4; 9 bases map to TRBD1. Germline V lookup: CDR1 GTSNPN, CDR2 SVGIG (reference sequence). J gave up 7 bases and V 3 bases, and 6 bases lay outside the gene matches. The CDR3 runs to 14 residues. CDR3 sequence reads: CAWRNTGGSEKLFF. The CDR3 coding sequence is TGTGCCTGGAGGAACACAGGGGGCAGTGAAAAACTGTTTTTT. Complete variable domain (other parts from reference TRBV30 and TRBJ1-4): SQTIHQWPATLVQPVGSPLSLECTVEGTSNPNLYWYRQAAGRGLQLLFYSVGIGQISSEVPQNLSASRPQDRQFILSSKKLLLSDSGFYLCAWRNTGGSEKLFFGSGTQLSVL.

The chain links TRBV19 to TRBJ2-3, with TRBD1 matching over 10 bases. CDR1 and CDR2 (germline): LNHDA, SQIVND (reference sequence). The CDR3 runs 15 residues. V lost 6 bases to trimming and J lost 5 bases; unmatched junction nucleotides: 8. This chain's CDR3 is CASSDWDRGVDTQYF. In DNA, the CDR3 is TGTGCCAGTAGCGACTGGGACAGGGGAGTAGATACGCAGTATTTT.

The chain is built from TRBV27 and TRBJ2-1, with D perhaps matching TRBD1 (6 bases). Germline assignment: CDR1 MNHEY and CDR2 SMNVEV (reference sequence). The length of the CDR3 is 16 residues. V was cut by 5 bases and J by 7 bases, with 21 bases left in between. Here the CDR3 reads CASSVDRTPKPNEQFF. In DNA, the CDR3 is TGTGCCAGCAGTGTCGACAGGACGCCAAAACCAAATGAGCAGTTCTTC.

This rearrangement joins TRBV6-5 to TRBJ2-7; TRBD2 agrees at 7 bases. The J segment lost 3 bases and the V segment lost 0 bases, leaving 8 bases of the junction unmatched. This CDR3 comprises 16 residues. Germline CDR1 MNHEY, CDR2 SVGAGI. CDR3 nucleotides: TGTGCCAGCAGTTACTCGACGGCAGGGAGGGGCTACGAGCAGTACTTC. As protein: CASSYSTAGRGYEQYF.

To note about this clone: This sample includes further DNA sequences coding for the same CDR3. The chain combines TRBV7-2 with TRBJ2-3, with 10 nucleotides matching TRBD2. The CDR3 is 15 residues long. Per the germline V gene, CDR1 is SGHTA and CDR2 is FQGNSA. V lost 1 base, J lost 5 bases, and 3 bases stayed unmatched. The chain's CDR3 is CASSLGGLALDTQYF. In nucleotides, the CDR3 is TGTGCCAGCAGCTTAGGGGGACTAGCGTTAGATACGCAGTATTTT. Based on the CDR3 plus reference TRBV7-2 and TRBJ2-3, the full variable domain is GAGVSQSPSNKVTEKGKDVELRCDPISGHTALYWYRQSLGQGLEFLIYFQGNSAPDKSGLPSDRFSAERTGGSVSTLTIQRTQQEDSAVYLCASSLGGLALDTQYFGPGTRLTVL.

Comments on this clone: Other DNA variants within this sample encode the same CDR3. This chain uses TRBV5-4 with TRBJ2-3; D gene ambiguous. This CDR3 has 12 amino acids. In germline, CDR1 is SGHNT, CDR2 YYREEE (reference sequence). With 2 bases removed from V and 3 bases from J, the gap between germline ends came to 4 bases. CDR3 in DNA: TGTGCCAGCAGCTTCACTACAGATACGCAGTATTTT. This encodes CASSFTTDTQYF.

The chain uses TRBV11-2 and TRBJ2-3, with D possibly TRBD2 on 5 matching bases. The germline V gene encodes CDR1 SGHAT and CDR2 FQNNGV. Deletions cut 5 bases from V and 1 base from J, with 7 bases between. The CDR3 runs 13 residues. The chain's CDR3 is CASSNSGTDTQYF. In DNA form, the CDR3 reads TGTGCCAGCAGCAATAGCGGCACAGATACGCAGTATTTT. Full variable domain (remainder filled in from reference TRBV11-2 and TRBJ2-3): EAGVAQSPRYKIIEKRQSVAFWCNPISGHATLYWYQQILGQGPKLLIQFQNNGVVDDSQLPKDRFSAERLKGVDSTLKIQPAKLEDSAVYLCASSNSGTDTQYFGPGTRLTVL.